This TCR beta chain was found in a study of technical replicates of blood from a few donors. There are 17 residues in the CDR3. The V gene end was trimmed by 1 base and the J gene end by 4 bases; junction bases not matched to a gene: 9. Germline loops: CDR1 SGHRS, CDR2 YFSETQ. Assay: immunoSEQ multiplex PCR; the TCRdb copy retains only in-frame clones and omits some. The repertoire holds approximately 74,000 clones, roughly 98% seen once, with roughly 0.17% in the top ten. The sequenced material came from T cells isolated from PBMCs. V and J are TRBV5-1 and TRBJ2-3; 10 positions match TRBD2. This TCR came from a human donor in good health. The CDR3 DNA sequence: TGCGCCAGCAGCTTGTCTGCAGCGGGAGGGCCGCCAGATACGCAGTATTTT. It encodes CASSLSAAGGPPDTQYF.